These 26 T cell receptor beta chains originate from one sample sequenced in a study of blood T cell repertoires in COVID-19. This table comes from immunoSEQ multiplex PCR, and its TCRdb copy is limited to in-frame clones, with some not included. This table has 120,000 or so clones, approximately 80% appearing once. Sequenced: peripheral blood. These receptor sequences come from a man in his fifties or sixties with acute or convalescent COVID-19.

The chain recombines TRBV2 with TRBJ2-7; 13 bases are a match to TRBD2. CDR1 is SNHLY and CDR2 is FYNNEI in the germline V gene. V trimming: 7 bases; J trimming: 2 bases; junction bases outside the gene matches: 8. This CDR3 has 16 amino acids. Here the CDR3 DNA reads TGTGCCAGCACACTAGCGGGGGGGCCGATTCCCTACGAGCAGTACTTC. Encoded protein: CASTLAGGPIPYEQYF. The variable domain in full, completed from reference TRBV2 and TRBJ2-7, reads EPEVTQTPSHQVTQMGQEVILRCVPISNHLYFYWYRQILGQKVEFLVSFYNNEISEKSEIFDDQFSVERPDGSNFTLKIRSTKLEDSAMYFCASTLAGGPIPYEQYFGPGTRLTVT.

This clone was seen once. The rearrangement links TRBV7-6 to TRBJ1-4, with 8 bases fitting TRBD1. The CDR3 has 13 amino acids. V dropped 6 bases and J dropped 7; count of bases not matched to a gene: 4. Germline-derived CDR1 and CDR2 are SGHVS and FNYEAQ. The CDR3 loop is CASRTGEAEKLFF. In nucleotides, the CDR3 is TGTGCCAGCAGGACAGGGGAGGCTGAAAAACTGTTTTTT.

CDR3 bases: TGTGCCAGCAGTGAAGCGGTGGGACAGGGAACAGATACGCAGTATTTT. Protein product: CASSEAVGQGTDTQYF. The V and J genes are TRBV6-1 and TRBJ2-3; 9 nucleotides align to TRBD1. In germline, CDR1 is MNHNS, CDR2 SASEGT. V lost 0 bases and J lost 3; bases outside the gene matches: 4. The CDR3 contains 16 residues.

The V gene is TRBV7-3, the J gene TRBJ2-6, with TRBD1 as a possible D gene (5 bases). Trimming took 2 bases from V and 2 from J, leaving 7 bases between them. The length of the CDR3 is 15 residues. In germline, CDR1 is SGHTA, CDR2 FQGTGA. CDR3 sequence: CASSLSGPGANVLTF. For the CDR3, the DNA is TGTGCCAGCAGCTTATCAGGGCCTGGGGCCAACGTCCTGACTTTC.

This sequence joins TRBV6-5 and TRBJ1-2; no reliable D call. The CDR3 contains 14 residues. Trimming cost V 7 bases and J 4 bases, with 16 bases left between them. Germline V CDR1 and CDR2: MNHEY, SVGAGI. The CDR3 sequence is CASTMSNRPYGYTF. For the CDR3, the DNA is TGTGCCAGCACCATGTCTAACAGACCCTATGGCTACACCTTC.

A single count supports this clone. The rearrangement links TRBV7-8 to TRBJ2-1; D unclear. V was shortened by 3 bases and J by 0 bases, with 9 bases between the two germline ends. Germline V gives CDR1 SGHVS, CDR2 FQNEAQ. This CDR3 spans 15 amino acids. The CDR3 DNA is TGTGCCAGCAGCTTTGGCGGCCTCTCCTACAATGAGCAGTTCTTC. Amino acids: CASSFGGLSYNEQFF.

This clone was observed a single time. This chain joins TRBV27 and TRBJ2-3; TRBD2 matches 7 bases. Germline V lookup: CDR1 MNHEY, CDR2 SMNVEV (reference sequence). The CDR3 runs 14 residues. V dropped 2 bases and J dropped 6; count of bases not matched to a gene: 5. In nucleotides, the CDR3 is TGTGCCAGCAGTTTACGACTAGCCGGGGATACGCAGTATTTT. Translating it yields CASSLRLAGDTQYF.

The chain employs TRBV11-3 and TRBJ2-2; 15 nucleotides agree with TRBD2. The germline V gene has CDR1 SGHNT and CDR2 YENEEA. The V and J ends lost 5 bases and 10 bases, in that order; junction bases with no gene match: 5. The CDR3 contains 15 residues. CDR3 coding DNA: TGTGCCAGCAGCCCAGGACTAGCGGGAGGGACGGAGCTGTTTTTT. It translates to CASSPGLAGGTELFF.

The V call is TRBV27, the J call TRBJ2-5; D perhaps matches TRBD2 (5 bases). The germline CDR1 and CDR2 sequences are MNHEY and SMNVEV (reference sequence). V dropped 5 bases and J dropped 2 bases, with 12 bases sitting between them. CDR3 length: 14 amino acids. CDR3 nucleotide sequence: TGTGCCAGCAGTCCGATTACTAGACAAGAGACCCAGTACTTC. It specifies CASSPITRQETQYF.

Concerning this clone itself: The same CDR3 arises from other DNA sequences in this sample as well. The chain has TRBV7-8 and TRBJ2-3, with 8 bases lining up with TRBD2. Germline assignment: CDR1 SGHVS and CDR2 FQNEAQ. The CDR3 has 16 residues. The V gene end was trimmed by 1 base and the J gene end by 0 bases; junction bases not matched to a gene: 3. The CDR3 nucleotides are TGTGCCAGCAGCTTAGTAGCGGGACACAGCACAGATACGCAGTATTTT. Protein product: CASSLVAGHSTDTQYF.

The V call is TRBV9, the J call TRBJ2-7, with D perhaps TRBD1 (6 bases). The germline V and J ends were trimmed by 4 bases and 3 bases, with 14 bases remaining between them. Germline loops: CDR1 SGDLS, CDR2 YYNGEE. This CDR3 contains 14 residues. The CDR3 DNA sequence: TGTGCCAGCAGCCCGAGGACAGCACACTACGAGCAGTACTTC. This translates into CASSPRTAHYEQYF.

This clone was seen more than once but under ten times. The rearrangement links TRBV5-1 to TRBJ1-6, with TRBD1 matching 7 bases. There are 16 residues in the CDR3. J gave up 4 bases and V 1 base, and 5 bases lay outside the gene matches. Germline V gives CDR1 SGHRS, CDR2 YFSETQ. The CDR3 reads CASSLREQGYNSPLHF. For the CDR3, the DNA is TGCGCCAGCAGCTTGAGGGAACAGGGGTATAATTCACCCCTCCACTTT.

This chain links TRBV7-6 with TRBJ2-7; the D gene is possibly TRBD2 (7 bases). Germline CDR1 is SGHVS and CDR2 is FNYEAQ. CDR3 length: 18 residues. V was shortened by 0 bases and J by 6 bases, with 24 bases between the two germline ends. The CDR3 bases are TGTGCCAGCAGCTTAGCGGGGCGGGGGCCAAGGTTAAAAGGCGAGCAGTACTTC. As protein: CASSLAGRGPRLKGEQYF. The complete variable domain, with remaining parts taken from reference TRBV7-6 and TRBJ2-7, reads GAGVSQSPRYKVTKRGQDVALRCDPISGHVSLYWYRQALGQGPEFLTYFNYEAQQDKSGLPNDRFSAERPEGSISTLTIQRTEQRDSAMYRCASSLAGRGPRLKGEQYFGPGTRLTVT.

This sequence joins TRBV7-8 and TRBJ1-5; no clear D gene. V lost 5 bases and J 0 bases, leaving 11 bases between the germline ends. CDR1 SGHVS and CDR2 FQNEAQ come from the germline V gene. The CDR3 runs 15 residues. As DNA, the CDR3 is TGTGCCAGCAGCCCAGAGGGTCCTAGCAATCAGCCCCAGCATTTT. Protein product: CASSPEGPSNQPQHF.

V and J are TRBV12-3 or TRBV12-4 and TRBJ2-7; D may be TRBD2 (5 bases). V was shortened by 3 bases and J by 3 bases, with 6 bases between the two germline ends. The CDR3 is 12 amino acids. The CDR3 DNA reads as TGTGCCAGCAGTTTTGGGAGCTACGAGCAGTACTTC. It specifies CASSFGSYEQYF.

This clone occurred a few times. This sequence joins TRBV10-3 and TRBJ1-2; possibly TRBD1 for D (5 bases). Trimming shortened V by 6 bases and J by 0 bases, and 14 bases separated the two germline ends. Germline-derived CDR1 and CDR2 are ENHRY and SYGVKD. The CDR3 has 15 amino acids. The CDR3 region is CAISGRGLSNYGYTF. CDR3 coding DNA: TGTGCCATCAGCGGAAGGGGCCTGTCTAACTATGGCTACACCTTC.

This clone was observed a single time. The rearrangement uses TRBV28 and TRBJ2-7; 7 bases match TRBD2. CDR1 and CDR2 from the germline V gene are MDHEN and SYDVKM. The CDR3 has 12 residues. V was pared by 6 bases and J by 4 bases, with 3 bases of the junction left unmatched. The CDR3, as DNA: TGTGCCAGCAGGGGGGGGTGGTACGAGCAGTACTTC. The encoded protein is CASRGGWYEQYF.

V usage is TRBV28 and J usage is TRBJ1-2, with D possibly being TRBD1 (6 bases). Trimming pared 3 bases from V and 5 bases from J, leaving 16 bases between. Per the germline V gene, CDR1 is MDHEN and CDR2 is SYDVKM. The CDR3 has 15 residues. The CDR3 protein is CASSFAGAGVYGYTF. CDR3 sequence (DNA): TGTGCCAGCAGTTTTGCAGGGGCCGGGGTATATGGCTACACCTTC.

This sequence joins TRBV6-6 and TRBJ1-2; D uncertain. Germline V gives CDR1 MNHNY, CDR2 SVGAGI (reference sequence). Trimming removed 5 bases from V and 8 bases from J, with 12 bases in between. CDR3 length equals 12 residues. Written as DNA, the CDR3 is TGTGCCAGCAGTCCAACCGAAGAGGGCTACACCTTC. It specifies CASSPTEEGYTF.

This rearrangement joins TRBV19 to TRBJ1-5, with a possible D match to TRBD1 (5 bases). V was shortened by 7 bases and J by 5 bases, with 18 bases between the two germline ends. This CDR3 is 15 amino acids long. CDR1 and CDR2 (germline): LNHDA, SQIVND (reference sequence). The CDR3 coding sequence is TGTGCCAGTACCCTGGGACTTAGCGGGGATCAGCCCCAGCATTTT. Translating it yields CASTLGLSGDQPQHF.

This clone was observed once. This chain links TRBV19 with TRBJ1-5; D call uncertain. The germline V gene encodes CDR1 LNHDA and CDR2 SQIVND (reference sequence). This CDR3 has 15 residues. V was pared by 7 bases and J by 2 bases, with 15 bases between. The DNA of the CDR3 is TGTGCCAGTACCCCACGGGGTCGTGGCAATCAGCCCCAGCATTTT. Translated: CASTPRGRGNQPQHF.

V is TRBV28 and J is TRBJ2-7; 9 nucleotides agree with TRBD1. J was trimmed by 3 bases and V by 5 bases; bases with no gene match: 11. Per germline, CDR1 MDHEN and CDR2 SYDVKM. This CDR3 contains 16 residues. The CDR3 DNA reads as TGTGCCAGCAGTGTTACAGGGGGCGACGATTACTACGAGCAGTACTTC. Residues: CASSVTGGDDYYEQYF.

The chain links TRBV4-2 to TRBJ2-6; D might be TRBD1 (6 bases). The CDR3 length is 21 residues. From germline, CDR1 is LGHNA and CDR2 YNFKEQ. With 0 bases removed from V and 2 bases from J, the gap between germline ends came to 23 bases. The DNA for the CDR3 is TGTGCCAGCAGCCAAGACCCCCTCCTTGGGGGCGCTAGAACTGGGGCCAACGTCCTGACTTTC. It specifies CASSQDPLLGGARTGANVLTF.

The chain carries TRBV29-1 and TRBJ2-4; 13 bases are shared with TRBD2. With V trimmed by 2 bases and J by 5 bases, 3 bases remained unmatched. Germline V gives CDR1 SQVTM, CDR2 ANQGSEA. The CDR3 spans 15 residues. The CDR3 protein is CSVETSGGAENIQYF. The CDR3 region has the DNA TGCAGCGTTGAAACTAGCGGGGGGGCGGAAAACATTCAGTACTTC.

This clone was counted once. The chain recombines TRBV5-1 with TRBJ2-5, with 9 bases aligning to TRBD2. The V gene's germline CDR1 is SGHRS and CDR2 YFSETQ. This CDR3 has 16 residues. V trimming: 4 bases; J trimming: 5 bases; junction bases outside the gene matches: 12. DNA for the CDR3: TGCGCCAGCAGCCCCGGTATGGTAGCGGGGGCTGAGACCCAGTACTTC. Translating gives CASSPGMVAGAETQYF.

This rearrangement joins TRBV7-3 to TRBJ2-1; 8 bases map to TRBD1. The CDR3 runs 15 residues. CDR1 and CDR2 from the germline V gene are SGHTA and FQGTGA. With V trimmed by 0 bases and J by 7 bases, 5 bases remained unmatched. This CDR3 reads CASSLTQGAGNEQFF. CDR3 DNA sequence: TGTGCCAGCAGCTTAACCCAGGGGGCAGGGAATGAGCAGTTCTTC.